The 20 T cell receptor beta chains listed next were all sequenced from one sample in a study of shared clonotypes between healthy human individuals. Sequencing was performed with immunoSEQ multiplex PCR; in TCRdb, only in-frame clones are kept and a portion is missing. Altogether a few million clones are present, over 85% being singletons, with the ten largest covering about 0.13%. Sequencing was performed on naive CD4+ T cells sorted from blood. Regarding subset: CD45RA+ positively selected. These receptors were taken from a man younger than 30 in good health.

The DNA of the CDR3 is TGTGCCAGCAGTGAAACCCGGACAGGGAAAAGTGAAGCTTTCTTT. This encodes CASSETRTGKSEAFF. The chain links TRBV2 to TRBJ1-1, with 8 positions matching TRBD1. Germline V lookup: CDR1 SNHLY, CDR2 FYNNEI. This CDR3 contains 15 residues. V lost 2 bases to trimming and J lost 7 bases; unmatched junction nucleotides: 9. The entire variable domain, with the rest obtained from reference TRBV2 and TRBJ1-1, is as follows: EPEVTQTPSHQVTQMGQEVILRCVPISNHLYFYWYRQILGQKVEFLVSFYNNEISEKSEIFDDQFSVERPDGSNFTLKIRSTKLEDSAMYFCASSETRTGKSEAFFGQGTRLTVV.

The V call is TRBV4-3, the J call TRBJ2-7; no clear D gene. V lost 2 bases to trimming and J lost 0 bases, with 8 bases between them. This CDR3 comprises 14 residues. CDR1 is LGHNA and CDR2 is YSLEER in the germline V gene. CDR3 residues: CASSQQRTSYEQYF. CDR3 in DNA: TGCGCCAGCAGCCAACAAAGGACCTCCTACGAGCAGTACTTC.

CDR3 DNA: TGTGCCAGCAGTCCTAGGGAGGCCTACGAGCAGTACTTC. Residues: CASSPREAYEQYF. The chain joins TRBV6-5 to TRBJ2-7; weak D call: TRBD2 (6 bases). CDR1 and CDR2 (germline): MNHEY, SVGAGI. The CDR3 sequence is 13 residues long. V shed 5 bases and J shed 2 bases, with 10 bases lying between them.

The chain recombines TRBV28 with TRBJ2-7, with D perhaps TRBD2 (7 bases). Trimming removed 6 bases at V and 2 bases at J, with 14 bases between. The length of the CDR3 is 14 residues. CDR1 and CDR2 from the germline V gene are MDHEN and SYDVKM. The CDR3 here is CASRRQGTTYEQYF. CDR3 bases: TGTGCCAGCAGGCGTCAGGGGACTACCTACGAGCAGTACTTC.

This sequence joins TRBV5-6 and TRBJ2-7; TRBD1 agrees at 7 bases. The ends lost 1 base at V and 6 bases at J; junction bases unmatched: 7. Germline loops: CDR1 SGHDT, CDR2 YYEEEE. This CDR3 region has 14 residues. The chain's CDR3 is CASSLIDREGEQYF. The CDR3 nucleotides read TGTGCCAGCAGCTTGATCGACAGGGAAGGCGAGCAGTACTTC.

This sequence joins TRBV7-9 and TRBJ1-2, with 9 bases identical to TRBD1. Germline loops: CDR1 SEHNR, CDR2 FQNEAQ (reference sequence). The CDR3 covers 19 residues. Losses at the gene ends were 2 bases for V and 2 bases for J; bases not matched to a gene: 15. CDR3 coding DNA: TGTGCCAGCAGCTTAATAGGCCTCCGGGACAGGGAAAGGAACTATGGCTACACCTTC. Protein: CASSLIGLRDRERNYGYTF.

The gene calls are TRBV27 and TRBJ2-1, with D unclear. Germline values: CDR1 MNHEY, CDR2 SMNVEV (reference sequence). The CDR3 length is 17 residues. The V end lost 10 bases, the J end lost 0 bases, and 22 bases lay between the germline ends. CDR3 in amino acids: CAITDGSGPSSYNEQFF. In nucleotides, the CDR3 is TGTGCCATCACCGACGGATCCGGGCCGAGCTCCTACAATGAGCAGTTCTTC.

The gene calls are TRBV5-1 and TRBJ2-3; weak D call: TRBD1 (5 bases). The length of the CDR3 is 15 residues. V lost 1 base and J lost 2, with 11 bases in between. The germline gives CDR1 SGHRS, CDR2 YFSETQ. For the CDR3, the DNA is TGCGCCAGCAGCTTGCCACAGGCAGACACAGATACGCAGTATTTT. Protein sequence: CASSLPQADTDTQYF. The whole variable domain, filled in from reference TRBV5-1 and TRBJ2-3, reads KAGVTQTPRYLIKTRGQQVTLSCSPISGHRSVSWYQQTPGQGLQFLFEYFSETQRNKGNFPGRFSGRQFSNSRSEMNVSTLELGDSALYLCASSLPQADTDTQYFGPGTRLTVL.

The chain couples TRBV7-9 to TRBJ2-3; D may be TRBD1 or TRBD2 (5 bases each). The CDR3 covers 16 residues. Germline loops: CDR1 SEHNR, CDR2 FQNEAQ (reference sequence). The ends were cut back, 2 bases at V and 5 bases at J, with 17 bases in the middle. CDR3 protein: CASSLKRDLWGDTQYF. DNA of the CDR3: TGTGCCAGCAGCTTAAAGAGGGACCTCTGGGGAGATACGCAGTATTTT.

This clone came up a few times. The CDR3 is CAWSGGWNEAFF. The CDR3 bases are TGTGCCTGGAGTGGCGGCTGGAATGAAGCTTTCTTT. The genes are TRBV30 and TRBJ1-1, with D unclear. Between the trimmed V and J ends, which lost 1 base and 7 bases, there was a span of 10 bases. The CDR3 has 12 residues. The germline V gene encodes CDR1 GTSNPN and CDR2 SVGIG (reference sequence).

The V gene is TRBV6-5, the J gene TRBJ2-1; perhaps D is TRBD1 or TRBD2 (5 bases each). Deletions cut 2 bases from V and 6 bases from J, with 14 bases between. Germline V gene sequence: CDR1 MNHEY, CDR2 SVGAGI. The CDR3 length is 15 residues. The CDR3 DNA sequence: TGTGCCAGCAGTTACGGGGACGGTCCTTTCAATGAGCAGTTCTTC. Residues: CASSYGDGPFNEQFF.

There are a few counts of this clone. V gene TRBV9 combines with J gene TRBJ1-6; 10 bases fit TRBD1. V lost 4 bases, J lost 6 bases, and 4 bases stayed unmatched. The V gene's germline CDR1 is SGDLS and CDR2 YYNGEE. The CDR3 runs to 15 residues. The CDR3 DNA sequence: TGTGCCAGCAGCAGTGGACAGGGGGTTAATTCACCCCTCCACTTT. It translates to CASSSGQGVNSPLHF.

V and J are TRBV5-1 and TRBJ1-5; no firm D call. The V gene lost 0 bases and the J gene lost 5 bases, with 12 bases spanning the gap. The CDR3 runs to 15 residues. Germline CDR1 is SGHRS and CDR2 is YFSETQ. CDR3 nucleotides: TGCGCCAGCAGCTTGGGGCCAGAGAACTATCAGCCCCAGCATTTT. Protein product: CASSLGPENYQPQHF. Full variable domain (missing parts from reference TRBV5-1 and TRBJ1-5): KAGVTQTPRYLIKTRGQQVTLSCSPISGHRSVSWYQQTPGQGLQFLFEYFSETQRNKGNFPGRFSGRQFSNSRSEMNVSTLELGDSALYLCASSLGPENYQPQHFGDGTRLSIL.

The rearrangement uses TRBV19 and TRBJ1-5, with 11 nucleotides matching TRBD1. This CDR3 comprises 17 residues. The V and J ends lost 7 bases and 1 base, in that order; junction bases with no gene match: 9. From germline, CDR1 is LNHDA and CDR2 SQIVND (reference sequence). CDR3: CASKPRTGGASNQPQHF. The CDR3 DNA reads TGTGCCAGTAAACCCCGGACAGGGGGCGCGAGCAATCAGCCCCAGCATTTT.

Concerning this clone itself: The junction departs from the called germline gene at one end, perhaps through a read error. This chain connects TRBV5-4 to TRBJ2-7, with 8 nucleotides matching TRBD1. The CDR3 totals 14 residues. Germline loops: CDR1 SGHNT, CDR2 YYREEE (reference sequence). CDR3: CASSLGQAVYEQYF. In DNA form, the CDR3 reads TGTGCCAGCAGTTTGGGACAGGCCGTCTACGAGCAGTACTTC.

The chain has TRBV6-6 and TRBJ2-7; D is possibly TRBD1 (5 bases). V was pared by 5 bases and J by 0 bases, with 11 bases between. The CDR3 totals 14 residues. Germline assignment: CDR1 MNHNY and CDR2 SVGAGI (reference sequence). CDR3 bases: TGTGCCAGCAGTCCCTCTACAGGCTCCTACGAGCAGTACTTC. Translated, it gives CASSPSTGSYEQYF.

The chain recombines TRBV10-3 with TRBJ2-1; D is perhaps TRBD2 (5 bases). With 2 bases removed from V and 0 bases from J, the gap between germline ends came to 11 bases. The CDR3 loop spans 16 amino acids. Germline assignment: CDR1 ENHRY and CDR2 SYGVKD. CDR3 sequence: CAISEMGESSYNEQFF. CDR3 bases: TGTGCCATCAGTGAGATGGGAGAGAGCTCCTACAATGAGCAGTTCTTC.

V is TRBV11-3 and J is TRBJ2-1, with D maybe TRBD2 (5 bases). Germline V gene sequence: CDR1 SGHNT, CDR2 YENEEA. The V end lost 1 base, the J end lost 4 bases, and 11 bases lay between the germline ends. This CDR3 region has 15 residues. CDR3 residues: CASSLGPTRYNEQFF. The CDR3 nucleotides read TGTGCCAGCAGCTTAGGCCCCACTAGATACAATGAGCAGTTCTTC.

J is TRBJ2-1 and V is TRBV7-8; perhaps TRBD2 as D (5 bases). V lost 5 bases and J 0 bases, leaving 14 bases between the germline ends. The CDR3 is made up of 16 amino acids. The germline V gene encodes CDR1 SGHVS and CDR2 FQNEAQ. Here the CDR3 reads CASSLWTLSSYNEQFF. The CDR3 region has the DNA TGTGCCAGCAGCCTATGGACTCTGAGCTCCTACAATGAGCAGTTCTTC.

The chain employs TRBV18 and TRBJ2-3; TRBD2 agrees at 12 bases. This CDR3 comprises 18 residues. J lost 5 bases, V lost 3 bases, and 12 bases had no gene match. The V gene's germline CDR1 is KGHSH and CDR2 LQKENI. The CDR3 sequence: CASSPLLAGGPYKDTQYF. The CDR3 region has the DNA TGTGCCAGCTCACCGTTGCTAGCGGGAGGGCCTTACAAAGATACGCAGTATTTT. Variable domain in full (rest from reference TRBV18 and TRBJ2-3): NAGVMQNPRHLVRRRGQEARLRCSPMKGHSHVYWYRQLPEEGLKFMVYLQKENIIDESGMPKERFSAEFPKEGPSILRIQQVVRGDSAAYFCASSPLLAGGPYKDTQYFGPGTRLTVL.